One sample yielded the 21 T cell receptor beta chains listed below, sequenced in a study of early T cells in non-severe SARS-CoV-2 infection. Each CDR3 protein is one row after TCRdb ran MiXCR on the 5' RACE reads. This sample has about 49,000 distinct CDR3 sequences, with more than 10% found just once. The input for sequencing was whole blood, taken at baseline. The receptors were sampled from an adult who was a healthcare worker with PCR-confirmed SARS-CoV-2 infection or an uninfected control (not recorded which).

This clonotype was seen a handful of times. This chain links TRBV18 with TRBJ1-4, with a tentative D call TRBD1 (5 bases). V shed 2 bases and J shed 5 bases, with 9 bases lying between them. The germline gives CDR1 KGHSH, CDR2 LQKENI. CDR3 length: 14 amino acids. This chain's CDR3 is CASSPTAGNEKLFF. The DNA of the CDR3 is TGTGCCAGCTCACCAACGGCAGGGAATGAAAAACTGTTTTTT.

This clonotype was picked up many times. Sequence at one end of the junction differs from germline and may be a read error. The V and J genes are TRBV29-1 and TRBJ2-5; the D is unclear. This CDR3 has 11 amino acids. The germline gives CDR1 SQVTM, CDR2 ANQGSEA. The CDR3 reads CSVGPGEAQYF. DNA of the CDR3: TGCAGCGTTGGGCCCGGAGAGGCCCAGTACTTC.

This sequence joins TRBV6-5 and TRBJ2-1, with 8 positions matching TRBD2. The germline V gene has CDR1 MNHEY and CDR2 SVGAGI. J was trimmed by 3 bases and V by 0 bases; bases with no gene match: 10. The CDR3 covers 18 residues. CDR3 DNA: TGTGCCAGCAGTTACTCAAAAATTACTAGCGGAGTCTACAATGAGCAGTTCTTC. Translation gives CASSYSKITSGVYNEQFF.

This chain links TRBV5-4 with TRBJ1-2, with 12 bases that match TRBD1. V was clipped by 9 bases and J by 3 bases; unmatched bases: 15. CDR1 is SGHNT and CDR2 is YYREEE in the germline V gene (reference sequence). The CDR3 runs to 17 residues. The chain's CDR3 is CATKGTGGNVFDYGYTF. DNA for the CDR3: TGTGCCACCAAGGGGACAGGGGGCAACGTATTCGACTATGGCTACACCTTC.

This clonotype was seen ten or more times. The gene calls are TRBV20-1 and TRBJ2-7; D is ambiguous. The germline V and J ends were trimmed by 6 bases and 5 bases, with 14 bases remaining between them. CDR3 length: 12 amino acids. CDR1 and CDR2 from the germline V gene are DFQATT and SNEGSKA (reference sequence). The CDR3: CSAGPNPHEQYF. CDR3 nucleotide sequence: TGCAGTGCCGGACCCAATCCCCACGAGCAGTACTTC.

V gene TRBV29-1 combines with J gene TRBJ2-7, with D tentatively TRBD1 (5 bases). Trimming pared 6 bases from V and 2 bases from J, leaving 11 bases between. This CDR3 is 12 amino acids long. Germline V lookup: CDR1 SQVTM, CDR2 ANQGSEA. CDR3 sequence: CSVDIGAYEQYF. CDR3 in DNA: TGCAGCGTAGATATAGGGGCCTACGAGCAGTACTTC.

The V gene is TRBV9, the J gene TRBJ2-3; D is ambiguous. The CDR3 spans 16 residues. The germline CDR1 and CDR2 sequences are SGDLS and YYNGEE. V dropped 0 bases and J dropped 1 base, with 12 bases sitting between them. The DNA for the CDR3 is TGTGCCAGCAGCGTAGGAGGCGGTGCGCGCACAGATACGCAGTATTTT. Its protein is CASSVGGGARTDTQYF.

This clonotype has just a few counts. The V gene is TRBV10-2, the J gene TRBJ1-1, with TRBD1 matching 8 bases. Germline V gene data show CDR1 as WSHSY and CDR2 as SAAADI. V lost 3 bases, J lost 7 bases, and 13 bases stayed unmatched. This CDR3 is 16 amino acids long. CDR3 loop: CASSDAGQVAPYEAFF. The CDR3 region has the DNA TGCGCCAGCAGTGACGCGGGACAGGTCGCACCCTATGAAGCTTTCTTT.

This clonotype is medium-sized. The CDR3 sequence: CASSGTGGTDTQYF. In DNA form, the CDR3 reads TGTGCCAGCAGTGGGACAGGGGGCACAGATACGCAGTATTTT. The chain links TRBV6-4 to TRBJ2-3, with 9 bases fitting TRBD1. V lost 4 bases and J lost 1; bases outside the gene matches: 0. The CDR3 has 14 amino acids. The germline gives CDR1 MRHNA, CDR2 SNTAGT.

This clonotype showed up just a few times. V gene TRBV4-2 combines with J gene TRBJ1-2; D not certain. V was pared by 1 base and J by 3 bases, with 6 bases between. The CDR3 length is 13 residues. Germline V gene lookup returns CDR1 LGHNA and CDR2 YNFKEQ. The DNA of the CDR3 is TGTGCCAGCAGCCAAGGGCTAGACTATGGCTACACCTTC. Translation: CASSQGLDYGYTF.

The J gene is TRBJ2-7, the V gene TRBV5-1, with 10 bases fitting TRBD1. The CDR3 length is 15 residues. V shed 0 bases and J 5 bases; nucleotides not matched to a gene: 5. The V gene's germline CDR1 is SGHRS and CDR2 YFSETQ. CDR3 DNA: TGCGCCAGCAGCTTGGCTCCGGGACAGGGGAACGAGCAGTACTTC. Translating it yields CASSLAPGQGNEQYF.

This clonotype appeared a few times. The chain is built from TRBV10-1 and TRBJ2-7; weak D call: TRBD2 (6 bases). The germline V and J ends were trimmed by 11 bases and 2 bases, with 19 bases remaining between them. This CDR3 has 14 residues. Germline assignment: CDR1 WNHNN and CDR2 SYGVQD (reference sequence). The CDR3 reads CAATPGSRPYEQYF. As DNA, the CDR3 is TGCGCCGCGACCCCCGGGAGTCGGCCCTACGAGCAGTACTTC.

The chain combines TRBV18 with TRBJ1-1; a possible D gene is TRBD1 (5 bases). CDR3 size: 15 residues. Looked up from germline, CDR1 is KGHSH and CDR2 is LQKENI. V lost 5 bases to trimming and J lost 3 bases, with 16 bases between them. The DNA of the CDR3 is TGTGCCAGCTCATTATCGGGGGTATTGGACACTGAAGCTTTCTTT. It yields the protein CASSLSGVLDTEAFF.

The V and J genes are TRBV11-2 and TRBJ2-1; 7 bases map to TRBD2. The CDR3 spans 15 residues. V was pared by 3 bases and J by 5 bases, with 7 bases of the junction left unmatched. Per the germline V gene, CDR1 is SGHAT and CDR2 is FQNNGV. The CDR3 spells CASSFRPSGDNEQFF. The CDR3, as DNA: TGTGCCAGCAGCTTTCGGCCTAGCGGAGACAATGAGCAGTTCTTC. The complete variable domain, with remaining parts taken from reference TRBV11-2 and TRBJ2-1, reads EAGVAQSPRYKIIEKRQSVAFWCNPISGHATLYWYQQILGQGPKLLIQFQNNGVVDDSQLPKDRFSAERLKGVDSTLKIQPAKLEDSAVYLCASSFRPSGDNEQFFGPGTRLTVL.

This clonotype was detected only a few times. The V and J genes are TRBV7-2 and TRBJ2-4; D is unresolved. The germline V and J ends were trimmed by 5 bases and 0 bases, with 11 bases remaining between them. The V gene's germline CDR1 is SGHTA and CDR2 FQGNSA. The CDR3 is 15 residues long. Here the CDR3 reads CASSASLLAKNIQYF. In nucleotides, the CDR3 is TGTGCCAGCAGCGCTTCATTGCTAGCCAAAAACATTCAGTACTTC.

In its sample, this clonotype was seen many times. The CDR3 DNA is TGTGCCAGCAGCCCACAGGGGGCGGGAGGACCCCGAGAGCTGTTTTTT. This codes for CASSPQGAGGPRELFF. The chain carries TRBV7-2 and TRBJ2-2; TRBD1 might be the D (9 bases). V lost 5 bases and J 11 bases, leaving 24 bases between the germline ends. The CDR3 is made up of 16 amino acids. CDR1 is SGHTA and CDR2 is FQGNSA in the germline V gene.

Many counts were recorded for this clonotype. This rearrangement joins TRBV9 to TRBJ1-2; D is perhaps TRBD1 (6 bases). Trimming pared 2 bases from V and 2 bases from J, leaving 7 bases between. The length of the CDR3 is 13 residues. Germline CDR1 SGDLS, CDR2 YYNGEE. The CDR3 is CASSVTGNYGYTF. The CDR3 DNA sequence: TGTGCCAGCAGCGTGACAGGCAACTATGGCTACACCTTC.

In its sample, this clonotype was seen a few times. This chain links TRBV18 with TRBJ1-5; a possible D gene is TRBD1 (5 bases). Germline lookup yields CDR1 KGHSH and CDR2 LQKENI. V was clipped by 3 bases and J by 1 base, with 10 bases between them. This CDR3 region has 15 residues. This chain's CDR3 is CASSPQGWSNQPQHF. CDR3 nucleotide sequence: TGTGCCAGCTCACCCCAGGGTTGGAGCAATCAGCCCCAGCATTTT.

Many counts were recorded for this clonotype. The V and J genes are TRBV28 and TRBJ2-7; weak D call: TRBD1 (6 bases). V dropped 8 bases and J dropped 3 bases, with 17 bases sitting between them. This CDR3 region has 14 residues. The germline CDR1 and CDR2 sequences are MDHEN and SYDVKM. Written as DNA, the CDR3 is TGTGCCAGCCTACCAACAGGGACCATCTACGAGCAGTACTTC. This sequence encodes CASLPTGTIYEQYF.

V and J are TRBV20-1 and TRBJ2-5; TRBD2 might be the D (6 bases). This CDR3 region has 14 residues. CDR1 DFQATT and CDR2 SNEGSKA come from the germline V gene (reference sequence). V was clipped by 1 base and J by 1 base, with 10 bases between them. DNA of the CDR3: TGCAGTGCTAGAGCCGGGACTCCCCAAGAGACCCAGTACTTC. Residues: CSARAGTPQETQYF.

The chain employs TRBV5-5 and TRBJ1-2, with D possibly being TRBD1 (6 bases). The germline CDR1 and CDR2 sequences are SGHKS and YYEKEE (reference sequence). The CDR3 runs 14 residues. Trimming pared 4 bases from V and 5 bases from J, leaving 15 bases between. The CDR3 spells CASSGGQSLYGYTF. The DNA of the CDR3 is TGTGCCAGCAGCGGCGGACAGAGCCTGTATGGCTACACCTTC. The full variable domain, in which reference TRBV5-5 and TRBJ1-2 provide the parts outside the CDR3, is DAGVTQSPTHLIKTRGQQVTLRCSPISGHKSVSWYQQVLGQGPQFIFQYYEKEERGRGNFPDRFSARQFPNYSSELNVNALLLGDSALYLCASSGGQSLYGYTFGSGTRLTVV.